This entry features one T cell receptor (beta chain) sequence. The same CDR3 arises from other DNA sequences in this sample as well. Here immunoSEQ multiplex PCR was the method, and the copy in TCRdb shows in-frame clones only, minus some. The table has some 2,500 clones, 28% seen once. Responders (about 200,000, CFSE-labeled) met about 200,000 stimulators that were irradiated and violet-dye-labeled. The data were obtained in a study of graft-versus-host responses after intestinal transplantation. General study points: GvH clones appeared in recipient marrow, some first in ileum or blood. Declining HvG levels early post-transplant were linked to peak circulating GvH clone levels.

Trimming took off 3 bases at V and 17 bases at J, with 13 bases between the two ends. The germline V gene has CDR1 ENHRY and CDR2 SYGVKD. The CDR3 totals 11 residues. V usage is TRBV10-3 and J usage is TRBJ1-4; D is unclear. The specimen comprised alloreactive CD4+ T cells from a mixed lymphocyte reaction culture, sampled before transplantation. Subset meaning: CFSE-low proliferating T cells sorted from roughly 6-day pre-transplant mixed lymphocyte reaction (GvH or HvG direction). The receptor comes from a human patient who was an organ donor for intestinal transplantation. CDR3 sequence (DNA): TGTGCCATCAGTGAAGGAGGGAAGCCATTTTTT. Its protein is CAISEGGKPFF.